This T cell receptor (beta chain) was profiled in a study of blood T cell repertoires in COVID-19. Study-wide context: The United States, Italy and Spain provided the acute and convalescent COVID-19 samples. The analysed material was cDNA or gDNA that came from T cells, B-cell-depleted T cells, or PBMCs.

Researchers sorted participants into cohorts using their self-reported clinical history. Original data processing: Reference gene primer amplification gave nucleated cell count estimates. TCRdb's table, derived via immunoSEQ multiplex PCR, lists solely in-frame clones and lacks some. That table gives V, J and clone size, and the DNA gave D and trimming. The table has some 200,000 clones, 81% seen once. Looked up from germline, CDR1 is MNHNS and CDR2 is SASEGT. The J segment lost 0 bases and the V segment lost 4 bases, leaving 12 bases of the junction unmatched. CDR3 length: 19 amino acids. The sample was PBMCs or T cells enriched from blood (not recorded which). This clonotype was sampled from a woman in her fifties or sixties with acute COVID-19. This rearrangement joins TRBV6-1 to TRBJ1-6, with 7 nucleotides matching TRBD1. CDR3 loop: CASSVSRQGRSSYNSPLHF. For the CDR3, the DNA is TGTGCCAGCAGTGTAAGCCGACAGGGTAGGAGCTCCTATAATTCACCCCTCCACTTT.